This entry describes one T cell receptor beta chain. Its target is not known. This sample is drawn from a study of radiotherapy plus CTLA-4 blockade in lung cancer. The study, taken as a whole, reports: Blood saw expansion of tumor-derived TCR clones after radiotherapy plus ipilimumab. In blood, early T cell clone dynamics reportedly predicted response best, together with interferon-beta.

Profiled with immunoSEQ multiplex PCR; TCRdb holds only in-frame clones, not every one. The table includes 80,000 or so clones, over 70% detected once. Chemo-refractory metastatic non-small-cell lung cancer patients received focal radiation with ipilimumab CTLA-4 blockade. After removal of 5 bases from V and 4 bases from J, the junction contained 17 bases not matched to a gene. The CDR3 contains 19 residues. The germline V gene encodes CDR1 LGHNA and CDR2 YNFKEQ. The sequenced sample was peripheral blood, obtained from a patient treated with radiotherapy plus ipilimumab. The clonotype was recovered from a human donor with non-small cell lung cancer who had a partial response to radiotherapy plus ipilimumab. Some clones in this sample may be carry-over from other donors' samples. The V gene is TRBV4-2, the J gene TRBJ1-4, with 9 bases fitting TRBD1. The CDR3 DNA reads TGTGCCAGCAGCGAGACTTTGTTGTCGACAGGGGGTGATAATGAAAAACTGTTTTTT. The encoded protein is CASSETLLSTGGDNEKLFF.